The following is a TCR beta chain sequence with its context. This was the immunoSEQ v3 assay. Repertoires were generated with immunoSEQ multiplex PCR, while TCRdb's copy carries only in-frame clones and drops some. The repertoire holds 20,000 to 25,000 clones, 60% to 85% seen once, with around 6.8% in the top ten. The time point: pre-treatment sample, taken before nivolumab and TIL therapy. Enrollment ran from 2017 to early 2020. The data derive from a study of TIL therapy for anti-PD-1-resistant metastatic lung cancer. For the study at large: Patients then received nivolumab; progressors got lymphodepletion, TIL and IL-2. Most patients had lung adenocarcinoma. Tumors carried a median roughly 1.5 non-synonymous mutations per megabase.

Sequenced here: blood, sampled at baseline. This TCR came from a person between 25 and 80 years old with non-small cell lung cancer.

The CDR3 is CASSLGQGSRVEQFF. CDR3 nucleotide sequence: TGTGCCAGCAGCTTAGGACAGGGGAGTCGGGTTGAGCAGTTCTTC. V gene TRBV7-2 combines with J gene TRBJ2-1; 8 nucleotides line up with TRBD1. Per germline, CDR1 SGHTA and CDR2 FQGNSA. V shed 1 base, J shed 9 bases, and the junction held 8 bases outside the gene matches. The CDR3 has 15 amino acids.